The source of this TCR beta chain is a study of beta chain features in type 1 diabetes. TCRB transcripts that were expressed got sequenced, as all of the isolated RNA had been reverse transcribed. The protocol was immunoSEQ multiplex PCR, while the TCRdb copy is restricted to in-frame clones and leaves out a portion. The sample records under 900,000 clones, 15% to 20% being singletons. Trimming shortened V by 6 bases and J by 7 bases, and 15 bases separated the two germline ends. The CDR3 loop spans 13 amino acids. CDR1 is MNHEY, CDR2 SVGAGI, per germline. There was one heparinised blood draw per donor, averaging approximately 120 mL. Purity (above 95%) was reached by all sorted populations.

Sequenced sample: naive CD4+ T cells from blood. This sequence joins TRBV6-5 and TRBJ2-5; D perhaps matches TRBD2 (5 bases). The sequence came from a woman in her late teens or twenties in good health. The CDR3: CASRPTRRGTQYF. The CDR3 DNA reads TGTGCCAGCAGGCCTACTAGACGTGGGACCCAGTACTTC.